The 29 T cell receptor beta chains reported below all come from one sample, sequenced in a study of blood T cells in healthy people across ages. PCR was performed a second time for roughly 6 to 12 cycles using a sample-barcoded 5' primer and a J-beta primer mix. TCRdb recomputed calls from the 5' RACE reads with MiXCR, one row per CDR3 protein. The table has hundreds of thousands of distinct CDR3 sequences, under 40% seen once. Sequencing was done on a sample of blood. These TCRs come from a young man in good health.

The chain is built from TRBV3-1 and TRBJ2-5; D unresolved. The CDR3 consists of 14 residues. Per germline, CDR1 LGHDT and CDR2 YNNKEL (reference sequence). V was shortened by 0 bases and J by 7 bases, with 12 bases between the two germline ends. CDR3 residues: CASSQDLLTGTQYF. In DNA form, the CDR3 reads TGTGCCAGCAGCCAAGATTTACTCACGGGGACCCAGTACTTC.

This clonotype was counted between two and nine times. This CDR3 is CASSPRGQPQHF. CDR3 sequence (DNA): TGTGCCAGCAGCCCAAGGGGACAGCCCCAGCATTTT. The V call is TRBV12-3 or TRBV12-4, the J call TRBJ1-5, with TRBD1 as a possible D gene (5 bases). V gave up 6 bases and J gave up 7 bases, with 10 bases separating them. This CDR3 spans 12 amino acids.

Concerning this clonotype itself: One end of the junction varies from germline; a read error may be responsible. The chain is built from TRBV7-7 and TRBJ2-5; 9 nucleotides align to TRBD1. The CDR3 runs to 15 residues. Germline V lookup: CDR1 SSHAT, CDR2 FNYEAQ (reference sequence). CDR3 sequence: CASSFRDRERDEQYF. The CDR3 DNA sequence: TGTGCTAGCAGCTTCCGGGACAGGGAAAGGGATGAGCAGTACTTC.

The chain links TRBV6-6 to TRBJ1-1; tentatively, D is TRBD1 (5 bases). The CDR3 contains 14 residues. V lost 4 bases and J 1 base, leaving 10 bases between the germline ends. Germline V gene data show CDR1 as MNHNY and CDR2 as SVGAGI (reference sequence). The CDR3 DNA follows: TGTGCCAGCAGTTCTCGACAGAAGAACACTGAAGCTTTCTTT. As protein: CASSSRQKNTEAFF.

Only a few counts were recorded for this clonotype. The chain couples TRBV12-3 or TRBV12-4 to TRBJ2-3; tentatively, D is TRBD1 or TRBD2 (5 bases each). This CDR3 is built from 15 residues. The germline V and J ends were trimmed by 11 bases and 2 bases, with 20 bases remaining between them. Written as DNA, the CDR3 is TGTGCCGGCGGAAACCGGGACGGCCTCACAGATACGCAGTATTTT. Translating gives CAGGNRDGLTDTQYF.

V and J are TRBV30 and TRBJ2-4; TRBD2 might be the D (5 bases). With 3 bases removed from V and 13 bases from J, the gap between germline ends came to 13 bases. The germline V gene has CDR1 GTSNPN and CDR2 SVGIG (reference sequence). The CDR3 runs 11 residues. CDR3 amino acids: CAWRVYGEQYF. As DNA, the CDR3 is TGTGCCTGGAGAGTCTACGGGGAGCAGTACTTC.

The chain carries TRBV29-1 and TRBJ1-1; tentative D call: TRBD1 (5 bases). CDR1 is SQVTM and CDR2 is ANQGSEA in the germline V gene. The germline V and J ends were trimmed by 1 base and 3 bases, with 12 bases remaining between them. The CDR3 has 14 residues. The CDR3 protein is CSVEVRGRDTEAFF. The CDR3 DNA sequence: TGCAGCGTTGAAGTTAGGGGTCGGGACACTGAAGCTTTCTTT. Full variable domain (missing parts from reference TRBV29-1 and TRBJ1-1): SAVISQKPSRDICQRGTSLTIQCQVDSQVTMMFWYRQQPGQSLTLIATANQGSEATYESGFVIDKFPISRPNLTFSTLTVSNMSPEDSSIYLCSVEVRGRDTEAFFGQGTRLTVV.

This chain uses TRBV4-2 with TRBJ2-3, with 10 bases identical to TRBD2. The V segment lost 5 bases and the J segment 2 bases; nucleotides outside the gene matches: 19. The CDR3 sequence is 20 residues long. CDR1 is LGHNA and CDR2 is YNFKEQ in the germline V gene. The CDR3 loop is CASSSFTLSIAGGITDTQYF. In DNA form, the CDR3 reads TGTGCCAGCAGCTCTTTTACCCTCTCGATAGCGGGGGGCATCACAGATACGCAGTATTTT.

V is TRBV7-8 and J is TRBJ1-5, with D possibly TRBD1 on 5 matching bases. V dropped 0 bases and J dropped 3 bases, with 12 bases sitting between them. The length of the CDR3 is 16 residues. Germline V gene lookup returns CDR1 SGHVS and CDR2 FQNEAQ. The DNA of the CDR3 is TGTGCCAGCAGCTTAGCGCCAGGGTGGGACAATCAGCCCCAGCATTTT. It encodes CASSLAPGWDNQPQHF.

This clonotype has just a few counts. J is TRBJ2-7 and V is TRBV3-1; a possible D gene is TRBD1 (5 bases). Near its end, the DNA agrees better with TRBJ2-5, so the J call may be wrong. This CDR3 contains 16 residues. Germline-derived CDR1 and CDR2 are LGHDT and YNNKEL (reference sequence). The CDR3 DNA reads as TGTGCCAGCAGCGGAAACGTAGGGGTCGTTTTGGAGACCCAGTACTTC. It translates to CASSGNVGVVLETQYF.

This clonotype was seen more than once but under ten times. This chain joins TRBV13 and TRBJ2-1; the match to TRBD2 covers 7 bases. The CDR3 runs to 17 residues. V was pared by 1 base and J by 5 bases, with 11 bases of the junction left unmatched. Germline CDR1 PRHDT, CDR2 FYEKMQ (reference sequence). The CDR3 is CASSLVLAARKDNEQFF. The DNA for the CDR3 is TGTGCCAGCAGCTTAGTTCTAGCGGCACGAAAGGACAATGAGCAGTTCTTC.

The V gene is TRBV20-1, the J gene TRBJ2-3; 11 nucleotides agree with TRBD1. V lost 5 bases to trimming and J lost 3 bases; unmatched junction nucleotides: 7. Germline CDR1 and CDR2: DFQATT and SNEGSKA (reference sequence). The CDR3 loop spans 15 amino acids. This chain's CDR3 is CSAGQGAGATDTQYF. The CDR3, as DNA: TGCAGTGCTGGACAGGGGGCGGGGGCAACAGATACGCAGTATTTT.

This clonotype has a handful of counts. The chain carries TRBV12-3 or TRBV12-4 and TRBJ1-1; 8 bases map to TRBD1. Trimming at V came to 6 bases and at J to 0 bases, leaving 9 bases not matched to a gene. This CDR3 is built from 16 residues. The CDR3, as DNA: TGTGCCAGCAGCCCGGGGACAGGATTCATGAACACTGAAGCTTTCTTT. Its protein product is CASSPGTGFMNTEAFF.

The chain recombines TRBV30 with TRBJ1-4, with D possibly TRBD1 on 5 matching bases. V shed 3 bases and J shed 0 bases, with 8 bases lying between them. Germline V gene data show CDR1 as GTSNPN and CDR2 as SVGIG (reference sequence). This CDR3 comprises 14 residues. CDR3 in amino acids: CAWRARATNEKLFF. As DNA, the CDR3 is TGTGCCTGGAGAGCCAGGGCAACTAATGAAAAACTGTTTTTT.

This chain connects TRBV25-1 to TRBJ2-5; TRBD2 is a possible D gene (6 bases). From germline, CDR1 is MGHDK and CDR2 SYGVNS. V lost 5 bases to trimming and J lost 4 bases, with 17 bases between them. This CDR3 contains 15 residues. DNA of the CDR3: TGTGCCAGCAGTCCCCTGCTGGGGGGTGGAGAGACCCAGTACTTC. This gives the protein CASSPLLGGGETQYF.

This clonotype was observed at least ten times. The chain links TRBV4-2 to TRBJ2-7, with D perhaps matching TRBD1 (5 bases). CDR1 LGHNA and CDR2 YNFKEQ come from the germline V gene. The ends were cut back, 0 bases at V and 3 bases at J, with 15 bases in the middle. This CDR3 has 16 amino acids. The CDR3 protein is CASSQDVTDQGYEQYF. The CDR3 nucleotides are TGTGCCAGCAGCCAAGATGTGACAGATCAAGGCTACGAGCAGTACTTC.

This chain uses TRBV3-1 with TRBJ2-1; D is unclear. The CDR3 spans 13 residues. CDR1 and CDR2 from the germline V gene are LGHDT and YNNKEL (reference sequence). Trimming took off 6 bases at V and 10 bases at J, with 16 bases between the two ends. CDR3 residues: CASSPMVFEEQFF. DNA of the CDR3: TGTGCCAGCAGTCCGATGGTGTTCGAGGAGCAGTTCTTC.

This clonotype was observed many times. The chain recombines TRBV24-1 with TRBJ2-3; D is uncertain. V was clipped by 2 bases and J by 3 bases, with 5 bases between them. CDR1 and CDR2 (germline): KGHDR, SFDVKD. The CDR3 has 13 amino acids. CDR3 nucleotide sequence: TGTGCCACCAGTGATTCCGCGACAGATACGCAGTATTTT. Translation gives CATSDSATDTQYF.

This clonotype was counted many times. The chain recombines TRBV9 with TRBJ2-3; a possible D gene is TRBD2 (6 bases). Trimming shortened V by 4 bases and J by 0 bases, and 15 bases separated the two germline ends. In germline, CDR1 is SGDLS, CDR2 YYNGEE. CDR3 length equals 16 residues. The CDR3 reads CASSPPRGGSTDTQYF. The CDR3 nucleotides read TGTGCCAGCAGCCCACCAAGGGGAGGTAGCACAGATACGCAGTATTTT.

This clonotype was counted between two and nine times. One junction end does not reproduce the germline sequence, and a read error may be involved. The chain couples TRBV6-5 to TRBJ2-1; 8 nucleotides align to TRBD1. CDR3 length equals 15 residues. The V gene's germline CDR1 is MNHEY and CDR2 SVGAGI. The CDR3: CASSYLGQGIDERFF. The DNA for the CDR3 is TGTGCCAGCAGTTACCTAGGACAGGGCATCGATGAGCGGTTCTTC.

Comment on this clonotype: This may come from a read error, since a much larger clone is one base off. CDR3 region: CASKGRGGTYNEQYF. CDR3 nucleotides: TGTGCCAGCAAGGGTCGGGGGGGAACCTACAATGAGCAGTACTTC. The rearrangement joins TRBV12-3 or TRBV12-4 to TRBJ2-1, with 8 bases lining up with TRBD2. The J call could be wrong; TRBJ2-7 is a better fit for the DNA end. CDR3 size: 15 residues.

This chain links TRBV27 with TRBJ2-1, with 7 bases fitting TRBD2. Per the germline V gene, CDR1 is MNHEY and CDR2 is SMNVEV (reference sequence). This CDR3 contains 13 residues. Trimming removed 3 bases from V and 8 bases from J; junction bases left unmatched: 4. The CDR3 sequence: CASSLWGGDEQFF. The CDR3 DNA sequence: TGTGCCAGCAGTTTGTGGGGGGGGGATGAGCAGTTCTTC.

Ten or more counts support this clonotype. This rearrangement joins TRBV7-2 to TRBJ1-1; no definite D call. Germline CDR1 is SGHTA and CDR2 is FQGNSA. CDR3 length equals 9 residues. CDR3 nucleotide sequence: TGTGGGTTGAACACTGAAGCTTTCTTT. It specifies CGLNTEAFF.

This chain connects TRBV9 to TRBJ2-5; tentative D call: TRBD2 (6 bases). Germline CDR1 and CDR2: SGDLS and YYNGEE. V lost 5 bases, J lost 0 bases, and 11 bases lay in between. This CDR3 comprises 14 residues. The CDR3 sequence is CASSIGGNQETQYF. The CDR3 DNA is TGTGCCAGCAGTATCGGGGGAAACCAAGAGACCCAGTACTTC.

This rearrangement joins TRBV2 to TRBJ1-5; 7 nucleotides match TRBD1. CDR1 and CDR2 from the germline V gene are SNHLY and FYNNEI. Losses at the gene ends were 5 bases for V and 6 bases for J; bases not matched to a gene: 10. CDR3 size: 15 residues. CDR3 nucleotide sequence: TGTGCCAGCAGTTTGACAGGGATTGGTGGTCAGCCCCAGCATTTT. Its translation is CASSLTGIGGQPQHF.

V usage is TRBV7-6 and J usage is TRBJ2-7, with D possibly matching TRBD2 (6 bases). The germline CDR1 and CDR2 sequences are SGHVS and FNYEAQ. The germline V and J ends were trimmed by 3 bases and 1 base, with 7 bases remaining between them. The length of the CDR3 is 13 residues. The CDR3 region has the DNA TGTGCCAGCAGCTTCCTAGCGTCCTACGAGCAGTACTTC. It translates to CASSFLASYEQYF.

The CDR3 DNA follows: TGCGCCAGCAGCAACGGGGCACCGAACACCGGGGAGCTGTTTTTT. Its protein product is CASSNGAPNTGELFF. J is TRBJ2-2 and V is TRBV5-1; D may be TRBD1 or TRBD2 (5 bases each). The CDR3 has 15 residues. The V gene lost 4 bases and the J gene lost 0 bases, with 10 bases spanning the gap. The germline V gene encodes CDR1 SGHRS and CDR2 YFSETQ.

The chain employs TRBV20-1 and TRBJ2-5; 7 positions match TRBD1. CDR1 is DFQATT and CDR2 is SNEGSKA in the germline V gene (reference sequence). This CDR3 region has 12 residues. V trimming: 6 bases; J trimming: 3 bases; junction bases outside the gene matches: 4. The CDR3 spells CSAYGTEETQYF. DNA for the CDR3: TGCAGTGCGTACGGGACAGAAGAGACCCAGTACTTC.

The chain carries TRBV6-6 and TRBJ1-2; 8 positions agree with TRBD1. The ends lost 4 bases at V and 2 bases at J; junction bases unmatched: 9. In germline, CDR1 is MNHNY, CDR2 SVGAGI (reference sequence). There are 16 residues in the CDR3. In nucleotides, the CDR3 is TGTGCCAGCAGTTTCTATACAGGGGGATCCAACTATGGCTACACCTTC. Its protein is CASSFYTGGSNYGYTF.